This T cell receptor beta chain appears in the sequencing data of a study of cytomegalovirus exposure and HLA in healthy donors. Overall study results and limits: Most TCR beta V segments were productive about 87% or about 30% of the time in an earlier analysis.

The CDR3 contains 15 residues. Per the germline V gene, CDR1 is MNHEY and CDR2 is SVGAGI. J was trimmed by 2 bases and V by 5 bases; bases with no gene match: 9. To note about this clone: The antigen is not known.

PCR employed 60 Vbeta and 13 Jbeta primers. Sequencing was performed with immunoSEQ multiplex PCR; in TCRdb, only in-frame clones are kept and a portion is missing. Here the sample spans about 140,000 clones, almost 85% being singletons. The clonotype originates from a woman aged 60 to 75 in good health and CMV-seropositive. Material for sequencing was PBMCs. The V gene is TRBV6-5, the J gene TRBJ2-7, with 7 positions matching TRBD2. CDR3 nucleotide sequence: TGTGCCAGCAGTACGTCATTGGGAGGGACCTACGAGCAGTACTTC. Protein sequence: CASSTSLGGTYEQYF.